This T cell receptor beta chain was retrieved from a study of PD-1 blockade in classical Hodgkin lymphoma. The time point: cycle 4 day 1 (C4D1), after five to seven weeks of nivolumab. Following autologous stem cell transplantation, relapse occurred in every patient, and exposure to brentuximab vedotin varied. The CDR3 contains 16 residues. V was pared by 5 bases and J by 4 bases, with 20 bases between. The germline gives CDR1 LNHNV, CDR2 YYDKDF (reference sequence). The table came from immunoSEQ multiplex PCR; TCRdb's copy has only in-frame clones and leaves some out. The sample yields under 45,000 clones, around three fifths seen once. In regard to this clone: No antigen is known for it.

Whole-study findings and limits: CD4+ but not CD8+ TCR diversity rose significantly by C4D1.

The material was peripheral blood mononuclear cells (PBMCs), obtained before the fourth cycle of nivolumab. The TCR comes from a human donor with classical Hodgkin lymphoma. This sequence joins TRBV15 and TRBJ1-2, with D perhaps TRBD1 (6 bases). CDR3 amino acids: CATSWDKRGKTYGYTF. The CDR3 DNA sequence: TGTGCCACCAGCTGGGACAAAAGGGGAAAGACCTATGGCTACACCTTC.